This TCR beta chain was documented in a study of shared clonotypes between healthy human individuals. General study findings and limits: Represented genetic and exposure-history diversity was restricted by having few donors.

Data came from immunoSEQ multiplex PCR; TCRdb stores just in-frame clones and leaves some out. Here the sample spans 550,000 to 700,000 clones, 73% being singletons. The CDR3 covers 14 residues. Looked up from germline, CDR1 is KGHSH and CDR2 is LQKENI. The V gene lost 3 bases and the J gene lost 8 bases, with 13 bases spanning the gap. This clone was detected only once. What it recognizes is unknown. The receptor's source is a young woman in good health. Sequences were obtained from memory CD4+ T cells sorted from blood. As to subset: CD45RA-negative fraction. The gene calls are TRBV18 and TRBJ2-2; D tentatively reads TRBD1 or TRBD2 (5 bases each). The CDR3 spells CASSPMGTEGELFF. In nucleotides, the CDR3 is TGTGCCAGCTCACCTATGGGGACGGAAGGGGAGCTGTTTTTT.